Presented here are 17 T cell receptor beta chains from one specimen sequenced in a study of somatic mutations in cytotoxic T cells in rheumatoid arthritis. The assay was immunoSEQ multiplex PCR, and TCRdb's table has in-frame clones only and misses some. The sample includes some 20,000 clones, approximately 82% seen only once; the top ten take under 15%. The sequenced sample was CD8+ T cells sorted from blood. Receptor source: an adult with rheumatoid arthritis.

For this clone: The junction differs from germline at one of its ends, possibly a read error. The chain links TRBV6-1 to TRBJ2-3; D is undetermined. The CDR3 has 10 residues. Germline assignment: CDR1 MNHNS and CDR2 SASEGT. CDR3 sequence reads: CASSSPDSIF. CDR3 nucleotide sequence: TGTGCCAGCAGTTCCCCCGACTCGATTTTT.

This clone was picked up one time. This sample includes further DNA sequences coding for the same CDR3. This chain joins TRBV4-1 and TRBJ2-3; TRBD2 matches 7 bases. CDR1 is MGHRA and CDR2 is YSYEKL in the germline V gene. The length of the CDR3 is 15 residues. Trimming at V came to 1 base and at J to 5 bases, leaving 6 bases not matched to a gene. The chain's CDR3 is CASSQGLAPGDTQYF. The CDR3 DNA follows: TGCGCCAGCAGCCAAGGACTAGCTCCCGGAGATACGCAGTATTTT.

CDR3 residues: CASSPDRQGEGEQFF. CDR3 DNA sequence: TGTGCCAGCAGCCCAGATCGACAGGGGGAAGGTGAGCAGTTCTTC. J is TRBJ2-1 and V is TRBV11-3; 9 nucleotides align to TRBD1. Looked up from germline, CDR1 is SGHNT and CDR2 is YENEEA. This CDR3 has 15 amino acids. The ends lost 5 bases at V and 9 bases at J; junction bases unmatched: 11.

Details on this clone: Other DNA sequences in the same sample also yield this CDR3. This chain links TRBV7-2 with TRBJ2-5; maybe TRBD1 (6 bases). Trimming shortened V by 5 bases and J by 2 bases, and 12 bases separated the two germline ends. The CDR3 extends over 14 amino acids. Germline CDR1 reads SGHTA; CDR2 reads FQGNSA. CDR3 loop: CASSLTGGQETQYF. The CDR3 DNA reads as TGTGCCAGCAGCCTGACAGGCGGACAAGAGACCCAGTACTTC.

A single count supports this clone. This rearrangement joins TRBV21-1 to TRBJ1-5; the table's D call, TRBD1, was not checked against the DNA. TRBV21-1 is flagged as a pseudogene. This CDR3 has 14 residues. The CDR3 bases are TGTGCCAGCAGCAAAGCGTACAGGGGTCAGCCCCAGCATTTT. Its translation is CASSKAYRGQPQHF.

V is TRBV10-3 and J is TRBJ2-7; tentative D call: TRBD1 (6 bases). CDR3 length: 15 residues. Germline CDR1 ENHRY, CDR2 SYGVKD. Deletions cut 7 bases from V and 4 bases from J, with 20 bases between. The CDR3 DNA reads TGTGCCATCATGGGCTCCGGGACAACCCCGTACGAGCAGTACTTC. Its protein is CAIMGSGTTPYEQYF.

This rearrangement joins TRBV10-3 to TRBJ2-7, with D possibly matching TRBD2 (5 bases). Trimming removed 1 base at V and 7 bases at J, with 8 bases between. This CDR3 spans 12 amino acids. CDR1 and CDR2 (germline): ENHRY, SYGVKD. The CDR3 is CAISELREEQYF. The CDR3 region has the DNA TGTGCCATCAGTGAGTTAAGGGAGGAGCAGTACTTC.

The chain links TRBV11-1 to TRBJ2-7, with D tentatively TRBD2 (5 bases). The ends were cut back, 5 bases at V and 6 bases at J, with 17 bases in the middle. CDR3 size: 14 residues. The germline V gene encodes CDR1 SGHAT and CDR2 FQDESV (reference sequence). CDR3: CASSHHRGFCEQYV. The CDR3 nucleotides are TGTGCCAGCAGCCACCATAGAGGGTTCTGCGAGCAGTACGTC.

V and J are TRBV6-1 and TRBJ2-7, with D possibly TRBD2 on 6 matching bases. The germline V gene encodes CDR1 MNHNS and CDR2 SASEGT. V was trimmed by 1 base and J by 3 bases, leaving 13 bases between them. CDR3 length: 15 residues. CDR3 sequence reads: CASSEEGRGSYEQYV. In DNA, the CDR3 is TGTGCCAGCAGTGAAGAGGGACGGGGGAGCTACGAGCAGTACGTC.

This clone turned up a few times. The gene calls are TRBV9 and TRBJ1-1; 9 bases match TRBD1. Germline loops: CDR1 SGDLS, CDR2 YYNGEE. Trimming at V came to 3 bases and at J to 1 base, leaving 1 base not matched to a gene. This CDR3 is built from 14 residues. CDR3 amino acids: CASSEQGANTEAFF. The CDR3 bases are TGTGCCAGCAGCGAACAGGGGGCGAACACTGAAGCTTTCTTT.

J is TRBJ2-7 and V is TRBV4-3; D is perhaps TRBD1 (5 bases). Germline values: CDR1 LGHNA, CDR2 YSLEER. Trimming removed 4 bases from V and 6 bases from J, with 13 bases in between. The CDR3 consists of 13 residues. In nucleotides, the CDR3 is TGCGCCAGCAGCCCGGACATTGACGGCGAGCAGTACTTC. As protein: CASSPDIDGEQYF.

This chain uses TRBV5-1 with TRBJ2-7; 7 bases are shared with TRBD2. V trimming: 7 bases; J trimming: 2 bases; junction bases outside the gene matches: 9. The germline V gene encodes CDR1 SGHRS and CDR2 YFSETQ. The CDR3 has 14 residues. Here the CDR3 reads CASRVRAGAYEQYF. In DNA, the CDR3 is TGCGCCAGCCGGGTTCGGGCGGGGGCCTACGAGCAGTACTTC. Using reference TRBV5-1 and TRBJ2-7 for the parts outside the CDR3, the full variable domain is KAGVTQTPRYLIKTRGQQVTLSCSPISGHRSVSWYQQTPGQGLQFLFEYFSETQRNKGNFPGRFSGRQFSNSRSEMNVSTLELGDSALYLCASRVRAGAYEQYFGPGTRLTVT.

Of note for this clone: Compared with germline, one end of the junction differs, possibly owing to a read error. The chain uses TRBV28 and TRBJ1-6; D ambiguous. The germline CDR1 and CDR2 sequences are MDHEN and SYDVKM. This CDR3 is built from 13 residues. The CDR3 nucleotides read TGTGCCAGCAGACCCTCGCCCGGGTCCCGATATCTCTTT. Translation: CASRPSPGSRYLF.

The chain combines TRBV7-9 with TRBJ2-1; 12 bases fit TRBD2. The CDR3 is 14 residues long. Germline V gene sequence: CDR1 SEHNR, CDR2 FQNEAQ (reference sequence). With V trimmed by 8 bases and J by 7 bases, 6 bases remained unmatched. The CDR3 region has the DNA TGTGCCAGCGAAAGACTAGCGGGAGAGAATGAGCAGTTCTTC. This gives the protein CASERLAGENEQFF.

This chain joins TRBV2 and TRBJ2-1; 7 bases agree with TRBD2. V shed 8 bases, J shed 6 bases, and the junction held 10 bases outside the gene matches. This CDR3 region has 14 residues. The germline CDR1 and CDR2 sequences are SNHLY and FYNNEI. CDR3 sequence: CASPAGRSGNEQFF. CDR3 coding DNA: TGTGCCAGCCCCGCCGGGAGGTCGGGCAATGAGCAGTTCTTC.

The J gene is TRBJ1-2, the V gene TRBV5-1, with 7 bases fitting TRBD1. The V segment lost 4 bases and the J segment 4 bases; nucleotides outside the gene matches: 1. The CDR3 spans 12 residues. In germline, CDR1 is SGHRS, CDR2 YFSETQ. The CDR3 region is CASSGTVYGYTF. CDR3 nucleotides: TGCGCCAGCAGCGGGACAGTCTATGGCTACACCTTC.

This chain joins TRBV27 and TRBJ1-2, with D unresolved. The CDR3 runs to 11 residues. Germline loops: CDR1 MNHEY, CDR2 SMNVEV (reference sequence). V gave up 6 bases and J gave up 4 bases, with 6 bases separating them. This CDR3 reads CASRAGYGYTF. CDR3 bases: TGTGCCAGCAGGGCAGGCTATGGCTACACCTTC.